This passage covers 5 T cell receptor beta chains from one sample sequenced in a study of response to subunit inactivated influenza vaccine (dated by TCRdb to the late 2010s). The library was built by means of RT-PCR. TCRdb records Illumina HiSeq 2500 as the sequencer. Using fastp trimming at Q25 and MiXCR clonotype assembly, TCRdb reanalyzed the public sequencing data and kept in-frame beta chains. Entries are consolidated by CDR3 protein sequence, retaining the most common genes and DNA. Across this sample there are about 190,000 distinct CDR3 sequences, with around 14% seen only once. The ten largest clonotypes hold roughly 24% of the sample. The sequencing here drew on CD8+ T cells sorted from PBMCs, taken approximately 5 days after vaccination. These receptors all stem from a man between 50 and 59 years old who received an inactivated influenza vaccine. Donor details come from another sample of the same person, matched by shared clones.

This clonotype has just a few counts. CDR3 protein: CASSAYREGTKLSQYF. As DNA, the CDR3 is TGTGCCAGCAGCGCGTACCGCGAGGGGACGAAATTGTCCCAGTACTTC. J is TRBJ2-5 and V is TRBV11-2; either TRBD1 or TRBD2 may supply D (5 bases each). The V gene lost 5 bases and the J gene lost 9 bases, with 25 bases spanning the gap. This CDR3 comprises 16 residues. Germline assignment: CDR1 SGHAT and CDR2 FQNNGV.

This clonotype was seen repeatedly, ten times or more. V is TRBV10-3 and J is TRBJ2-1; D perhaps matches TRBD2 (7 bases). The CDR3 runs 16 residues. Germline V CDR1 and CDR2: ENHRY, SYGVKD. Trimming pared 0 bases from V and 4 bases from J, leaving 13 bases between. DNA for the CDR3: TGTGCCATCAGTGAGTCGGGAGGGGGGGCATACAATGAGCAGTTCTTC. Protein: CAISESGGGAYNEQFF.

The sample holds a few counts of this clonotype. The rearrangement joins TRBV7-2 to TRBJ1-2; the D gene is possibly TRBD1 (5 bases). The CDR3 totals 12 residues. V lost 5 bases, J lost 10 bases, and 14 bases lay in between. Looked up from germline, CDR1 is SGHTA and CDR2 is FQGNSA. This CDR3 is CASSLGTAFYTF. CDR3 bases: TGTGCCAGCAGCCTCGGGACGGCCTTCTACACCTTC.

Concerning this clonotype itself: Since a much larger clone is just one base distant, this may be a read error. The genes are TRBV25-1 and TRBJ2-7; possibly TRBD2 for D (6 bases). The CDR3 is 16 amino acids. Germline V gives CDR1 MGHDK, CDR2 SYGVNS. V dropped 1 base and J dropped 0 bases, with 13 bases sitting between them. The CDR3 is CASSESGGSGSYEQYF. CDR3 bases: TGTGCCAGCAGTGAATCCGGGGGTAGTGGCTCCTACGAGCAGTACTTC.

This clonotype was seen only once. The chain links TRBV20-1 to TRBJ2-7; D not certain. This CDR3 spans 12 amino acids. CDR1 DFQATT and CDR2 SNEGSKA come from the germline V gene (reference sequence). V dropped 2 bases and J dropped 2 bases, with 7 bases sitting between them. As DNA, the CDR3 is TGCAGTGCTAGATTGGCAGCCTACGAGCAGTACTTC. Encoded protein: CSARLAAYEQYF.